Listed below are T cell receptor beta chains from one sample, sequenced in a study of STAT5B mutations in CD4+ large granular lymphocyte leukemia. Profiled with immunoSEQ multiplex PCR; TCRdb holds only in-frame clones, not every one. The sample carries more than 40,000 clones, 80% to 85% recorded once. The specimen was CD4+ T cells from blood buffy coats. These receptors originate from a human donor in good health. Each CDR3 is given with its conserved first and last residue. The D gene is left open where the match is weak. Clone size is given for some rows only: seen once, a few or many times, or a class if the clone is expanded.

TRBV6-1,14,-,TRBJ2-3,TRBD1,TGTGCCAGCAGTCCGGACAGGACCACAGATACGCAGTATTTT,CASSPDRTTDTQYF
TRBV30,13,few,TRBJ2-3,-,TGTGCCTGGAGTGCGGGGACCACAGATACGCAGTATTTT,CAWSAGTTDTQYF
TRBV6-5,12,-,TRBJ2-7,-,TGTGCCAGCAGCAAGGTGGGGTACGAGCAGTACTTC,CASSKVGYEQYF
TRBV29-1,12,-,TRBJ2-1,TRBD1,TGCAGCGGCGGGGGACAGGGGGGTGAGCAGTTCTTC,CSGGGQGGEQFF
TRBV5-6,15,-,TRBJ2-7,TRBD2,TGTGCCAGCAGCTCCCTAGGACTAGCGCGCTACGAGCAGTACTTC,CASSSLGLARYEQYF
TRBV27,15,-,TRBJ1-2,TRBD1,TGTGCCAGCAGTTTAAGTCCGGCAGGGGGCTATGGCTACACCTTC,CASSLSPAGGYGYTF
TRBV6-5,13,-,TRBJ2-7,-,TGTGCCAGCAGTTACGGGGTTACCTACGAGCAGTACTTC,CASSYGVTYEQYF
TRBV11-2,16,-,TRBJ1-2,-,TGTGCCAGCAGCTCCATAAGGACACAGGGAAATTATGGCTACACCTTC,CASSSIRTQGNYGYTF
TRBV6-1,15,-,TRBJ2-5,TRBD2,TGTGCCAGCGAGTGGAGCGGGGGGGCCGAGGAGACCCAGTACTTC,CASEWSGGAEETQYF
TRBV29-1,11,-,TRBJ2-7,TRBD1,TGCAGCGTCGGACAGGACTACGAGCAGTACTTC,CSVGQDYEQYF
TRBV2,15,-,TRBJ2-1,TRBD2,TGTGCCAGCAGTGAACGACTAGCGGGAGGGTATGAGCAGTTCTTC,CASSERLAGGYEQFF
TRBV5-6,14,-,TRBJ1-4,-,TGTGCCAGCAGCTTGCCCAGGCAGAATGAAAAACTGTTTTTT,CASSLPRQNEKLFF
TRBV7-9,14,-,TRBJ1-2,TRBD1,TGTGCCAGCAGCAAAACAGGGGGCGGCTATGGCTACACCTTC,CASSKTGGGYGYTF
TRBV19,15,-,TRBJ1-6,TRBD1,TGTGCCAGTAGTAAGGCCGGGACAGGAAATTCACCCCTCCACTTT,CASSKAGTGNSPLHF
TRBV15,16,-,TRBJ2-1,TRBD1,TGTGCCACCAGCAGAGTTAAGGGACAGGGGATCAATGAGCAGTTCTTC,CATSRVKGQGINEQFF
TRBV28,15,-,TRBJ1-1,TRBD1,TGTGCCAGCAGTTTAGCCTGGACAGGGGAGACTGAAGCTTTCTTT,CASSLAWTGETEAFF
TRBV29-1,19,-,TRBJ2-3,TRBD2,TGCAGCGTTGTTGGAAAAAGGAGGACTAGCGGGACTAGCACAGATACGCAGTATTTT,CSVVGKRRTSGTSTDTQYF
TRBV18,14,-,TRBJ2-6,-,TGTGCCAGCTCAAGGTACTCTGGGGCCAACGTCCTGACTTTC,CASSRYSGANVLTF